The T cell receptor (beta chain) described here comes from a study of CD8+ T cells in alopecia areata. The wider study: Tofacitinib administration to treated patients was oral, at 5 to 10 mg twice daily. Patients in the study were on tofacitinib for 6 to 18 months, then off it for 6 months.

cDNA prepared by RNA extraction and subsequent reverse transcription served as the template for sequencing. The repertoire was sequenced with immunoSEQ multiplex PCR; TCRdb's copy has only in-frame clones and lacks some. Among 150,000 or so clones listed, roughly 50% were seen once. V was clipped by 6 bases and J by 4 bases; unmatched bases: 9. The CDR3 spans 15 residues. Germline V lookup: CDR1 MNHEY, CDR2 SVGAGI. The sequence was collected from a human donor with alopecia areata. Sequencing was performed on CD4+ T cells sorted from blood. This chain joins TRBV6-5 and TRBJ2-1; 7 nucleotides align to TRBD1. The CDR3 DNA follows: TGTGCCAGCAGGCTAGGACAGGAGGAATACAATGAGCAGTTCTTC. This gives the protein CASRLGQEEYNEQFF.